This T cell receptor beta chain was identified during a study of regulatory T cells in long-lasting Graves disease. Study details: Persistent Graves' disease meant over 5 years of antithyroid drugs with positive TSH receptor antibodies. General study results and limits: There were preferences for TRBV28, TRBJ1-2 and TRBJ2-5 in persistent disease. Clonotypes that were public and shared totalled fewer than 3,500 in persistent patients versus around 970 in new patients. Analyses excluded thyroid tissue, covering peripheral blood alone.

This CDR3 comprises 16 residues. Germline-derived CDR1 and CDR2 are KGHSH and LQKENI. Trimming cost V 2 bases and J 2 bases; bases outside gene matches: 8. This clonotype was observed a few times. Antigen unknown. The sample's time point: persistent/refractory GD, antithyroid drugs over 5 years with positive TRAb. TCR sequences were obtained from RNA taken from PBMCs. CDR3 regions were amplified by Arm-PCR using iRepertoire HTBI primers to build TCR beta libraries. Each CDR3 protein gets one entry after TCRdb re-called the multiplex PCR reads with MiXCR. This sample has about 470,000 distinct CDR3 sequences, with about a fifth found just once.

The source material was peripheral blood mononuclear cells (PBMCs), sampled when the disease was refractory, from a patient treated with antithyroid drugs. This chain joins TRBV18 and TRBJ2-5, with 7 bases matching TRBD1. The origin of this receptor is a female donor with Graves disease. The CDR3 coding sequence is TGTGCCAGCTCACCATCCCGACAGGGTTTACAAGAGACCCAGTACTTC. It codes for CASSPSRQGLQETQYF.